The rows below give T cell receptor beta chains drawn from one sample of a study of neoadjuvant anti-PD-1 for oral cavity cancer. Here immunoSEQ multiplex PCR was the method, and the copy in TCRdb shows in-frame clones only, minus some. The sample has around 5,300 clones; approximately 58% are singletons. The source was tumor tissue, collected after nivolumab (anti-PD-1) treatment. These receptors came from a person between 40 and 80 years old with oral cavity squamous cell carcinoma. CDR3s include the opening cysteine and the closing phenylalanine or tryptophan. D genes are given only for firm matches. A row's size may be missing; if present it is once, few, many or a size class.

>TRBD1|NA|TRBV6-5|15|TRBJ1-1
TGTGCCAGCAGCCTAGGGGGCAGGAGGAACACTGAAGCTTTCTTT
CASSLGGRRNTEAFF
>TRBD1|NA|TRBV6-5|13|TRBJ2-3
TGTGCCAGCAGTCCGGACAGGGCGGGTACGCAGTATTTT
CASSPDRAGTQYF
>NA|few|TRBV27|14|TRBJ1-1
TGTGCCAGCAAACCCCCAGGGGCGAACACTGAAGCTTTCTTT
CASKPPGANTEAFF
>NA|NA|TRBV14|15|TRBJ2-2
TGTGCCAGCAGCCAAGGGGGGGCGAGCACCGGGGAGCTGTTTTTT
CASSQGGASTGELFF
>NA|NA|TRBV27|12|TRBJ1-2
TGTGCCAGCAGTTCAGGGTGGGCAGGCTACACCTTC
CASSSGWAGYTF
>NA|NA|TRBV11-2|16|TRBJ2-3
TGTGCCAGCAGCTCCCGTGGGAGTGGGAGACCAGATACGCAGTATTTT
CASSSRGSGRPDTQYF
>TRBD1|NA|TRBV5-8|16|TRBJ2-1
TGTGCCAGCAGCCTCGTTTGGACAGGACCAAGAAATGAGCAGTTCTTC
CASSLVWTGPRNEQFF
>TRBD2|NA|TRBV7-2|19|TRBJ2-5
TGTGCCAGCAGCTTAATTCCGGCGGTAGCGGGGAGTGACCAAGAGACCCAGTACTTC
CASSLIPAVAGSDQETQYF
>TRBD1|NA|TRBV7-9|16|TRBJ1-2
TGTGCCAGCAGCTTAGCCACAGGGGGCTTTAACTATGGCTACACCTTC
CASSLATGGFNYGYTF
>NA|few|TRBV9|15|TRBJ1-2
TGTGCCAGCAGCGTAGGTTTGGGAGAAAACTATGGCTACACCTTC
CASSVGLGENYGYTF
>NA|few|TRBV19|16|TRBJ2-3
TGTGCCAGTAGTCCGTCTTGGACTGGCGGTAGGGATACGCAGTATTTT
CASSPSWTGGRDTQYF
>NA|NA|TRBV19|15|TRBJ1-5
TGTGCCAGTAGTATGGGCAGAAATAGCAATCAGCCCCAGCATTTT
CASSMGRNSNQPQHF
>NA|NA|TRBV5-1|15|TRBJ2-2
TGCGCCAGCAGCTTGGGGGGACGGCTCACCGGGGAGCTGTTTTTT
CASSLGGRLTGELFF
>TRBD1|NA|TRBV11-2|14|TRBJ1-1
TGTGCCAGCAGCGTGGACAGGATGAACACTGAAGCTTTCTTT
CASSVDRMNTEAFF
>NA|few|TRBV6-6|14|TRBJ1-2
TGTGCCAGCAGTTACACAGGACAGAACTATGGCTACACCTTC
CASSYTGQNYGYTF
>TRBD2|NA|TRBV5-5|16|TRBJ2-2
TGTGCCAGCAGCTTTACACTAGCGGCGAACACCGGGGAGCTGTTTTTT
CASSFTLAANTGELFF
>NA|few|TRBV10-3|13|TRBJ2-5
TGTGCCATCACCTGGACCTTGGGGGAGACCCAGTACTTC
CAITWTLGETQYF
>NA|once|TRBV5-1|12|TRBJ2-1
TGCGCCAGCAAACGGGGCGGGGATGAGCAGTTCTTC
CASKRGGDEQFF
>NA|NA|TRBV18|10|TRBJ2-1
TGTGCCAGCTCCCATGGGGAGCAGTTCTTC
CASSHGEQFF
>TRBD1|NA|TRBV5-6|16|TRBJ1-2
TGTGCCAGCAGCTTCGCCGGAGACAGGGGGTTCTATGGCTACACCTTC
CASSFAGDRGFYGYTF
>TRBD2|NA|TRBV15|20|TRBJ2-3
TGTGCCACCAGCAGAGCTTTGGGGGATGGACGGCTAGCGGAATCAGATACGCAGTATTTT
CATSRALGDGRLAESDTQYF
>TRBD2|NA|TRBV27|17|TRBJ2-1
TGTGCCAGCAGCTCGCTTAAGGGACTAGCGGGGAACAATGAGCAGTTCTTC
CASSSLKGLAGNNEQFF
>NA|few|TRBV7-9|17|TRBJ1-6
TGTGCCAGCAGCTTAGTAGGATCTCCGGGTTTTCGTTCACCCCTCCACTTT
CASSLVGSPGFRSPLHF
>NA|NA|TRBV2|14|TRBJ2-5
TGTGCCAGCAGACCCGACCAGAGCCTAGAGACCCAGTACTTC
CASRPDQSLETQYF
>TRBD2|NA|TRBV19|19|TRBJ2-6
TGTGCCAGTAGTCCCCGCGGGAGAGTGGCAGGGTTGGGGGCCAACGTCCTGACTTTC
CASSPRGRVAGLGANVLTF
>TRBD1|NA|TRBV28|14|TRBJ1-2
TGTGCCAGCAGTTTGACGACAGGGGGTTATGGCTACACCTTC
CASSLTTGGYGYTF
>NA|large|TRBV7-2|19|TRBJ2-6
TGTGCCAGCAGCTTTAGGTGGAGGGAGCGGCCCTCTGGGGCCAACGTCCTGACTTTC
CASSFRWRERPSGANVLTF
>NA|NA|TRBV4-1|18|TRBJ2-7
TGCGCCAGCAGCCAAGATTGGCTGAAGGGGGGACAGTCCTACGAGCAGTACTTC
CASSQDWLKGGQSYEQYF
>NA|medium-sized|TRBV20-1|11|TRBJ2-5
TGCAGTGCTAGAGAGGGGGAGACCCAGTACTTC
CSAREGETQYF
>NA|few|TRBV20-1|11|TRBJ1-1
TGCAGTGCCAGCAGGGAAACTGAAGCTTTCTTT
CSASRETEAFF
>NA|NA|TRBV11-3|14|TRBJ2-1
TGTGCCAGCAGCTTAGGGGCCCAGGGCCATGAGCAGTTCTTC
CASSLGAQGHEQFF
>TRBD1|once|TRBV4-1|15|TRBJ1-1
TGCGCCAGCAGCCAAGAGGGACAGAGAGGCACTGAAGCTTTCTTT
CASSQEGQRGTEAFF
>NA|NA|TRBV7-9|14|TRBJ2-1
TGTGCCAGCGGGTATAGCGGCGCCTACAATGAGCAGTTCTTC
CASGYSGAYNEQFF
>NA|few|TRBV28|16|TRBJ1-1
TGTGCCAGCAGTTTGGGGACAAATGGGTGGAACACTGAAGCTTTCTTT
CASSLGTNGWNTEAFF
>NA|NA|TRBV2|17|TRBJ1-6
TGTGCCAGCAGCTCACTACGGGGGAGCTCCTATAATTCACCCCTCCACTTT
CASSSLRGSSYNSPLHF
>NA|NA|TRBV7-8|14|TRBJ2-5
TGTGCCAGCAGTTCATTACAGGGAGGACGGACCCAGTACTTC
CASSSLQGGRTQYF
>NA|NA|TRBV5-1|16|TRBJ1-2
TGCGCCAGCAGCAGGGGGGCGACCGAGGGGAACCGTGGCTACACCTTC
CASSRGATEGNRGYTF
>TRBD2|NA|TRBV2|15|TRBJ2-1
TGTGCCAGCAGTGGGGTGACTAGCGGGAGCGATGAGCAGTTCTTC
CASSGVTSGSDEQFF
>NA|NA|TRBV14|12|TRBJ2-1
TGTGCCAGCAGCCAGCAAGGAAATGAGCAGTTCTTC
CASSQQGNEQFF
>NA|NA|TRBV6-1|18|TRBJ1-5
TGTGCCAGCAGTGAACCGTGGGGGACCTGGTATGGCAATCAGCCCCAGCATTTT
CASSEPWGTWYGNQPQHF
>NA|NA|TRBV15|16|TRBJ2-1
TGTGCCACCAGCAGGGCCTCAGGAGGCTCCTACAATGAGCAGTTCTTC
CATSRASGGSYNEQFF
>NA|NA|TRBV15|13|TRBJ2-7
TGTGCCACCAGTACCTCCTTGAGCCACGAGCAGTACTTC
CATSTSLSHEQYF
>TRBD1|NA|TRBV4-1|16|TRBJ2-7
TGCGCCAGCAGCCAGAGGGCGACAGGGAACTCCTACGAGCAGTACTTC
CASSQRATGNSYEQYF
>NA|NA|TRBV5-1|14|TRBJ1-3
TGCGCCAGCAGCTTGACAGGTGCTGGAAACACCATATATTTT
CASSLTGAGNTIYF
>TRBD1|NA|TRBV7-6|16|TRBJ2-2
TGTGCCAGCAGCCCCCCGGGGACAGTGGACACCGGGGAGCTGTTTTTT
CASSPPGTVDTGELFF
>NA|few|TRBV18|14|TRBJ1-5
TGTGCCAGCTCAATCGAGGGTGGCAATCAGCCCCAGCATTTT
CASSIEGGNQPQHF
>NA|NA|TRBV7-9|15|TRBJ1-3
TGTGCCAGCACCCAGGGTCTGGACTCTGGAAACACCATATATTTT
CASTQGLDSGNTIYF
>NA|NA|TRBV19|14|TRBJ2-7
TGTGCCAGTAGTATATCACGGGGCGCCTACGAGCAGTACTTC
CASSISRGAYEQYF
>NA|NA|TRBV19|12|TRBJ1-3
TGTGCCAGTACTGAAGGGGGAAACACCATATATTTT
CASTEGGNTIYF
>NA|once|TRBV6-6|12|TRBJ2-5
TGTGCCAGCAGCAGGGCTCAAGAGACCCAGTACTTC
CASSRAQETQYF
>NA|few|TRBV20-1|10|TRBJ1-1
TGCAGTGCGGGAAACGCTGAAGCTTTCTTT
CSAGNAEAFF
>TRBD1|NA|TRBV6-5|15|TRBJ2-7
TGTGCCAGCAGTTCCCCGGGACAGCAGAAGTACGAGCAGTACTTC
CASSSPGQQKYEQYF
>NA|once|TRBV19|14|TRBJ1-5
TGTGCCAGTACTCCCCGCGGGGGGGATCAGCCCCAGCATTTT
CASTPRGGDQPQHF
>NA|few|TRBV7-8|15|TRBJ1-1
TGTGCCAGCAGCCTATACAGGGTCGGTGACACTGAAGCTTTCTTT
CASSLYRVGDTEAFF
>NA|NA|TRBV5-6|15|TRBJ1-1
TGTGCCAGCAGTCAAGGGCGGAGGCAGAACACTGAAGCTTTCTTT
CASSQGRRQNTEAFF